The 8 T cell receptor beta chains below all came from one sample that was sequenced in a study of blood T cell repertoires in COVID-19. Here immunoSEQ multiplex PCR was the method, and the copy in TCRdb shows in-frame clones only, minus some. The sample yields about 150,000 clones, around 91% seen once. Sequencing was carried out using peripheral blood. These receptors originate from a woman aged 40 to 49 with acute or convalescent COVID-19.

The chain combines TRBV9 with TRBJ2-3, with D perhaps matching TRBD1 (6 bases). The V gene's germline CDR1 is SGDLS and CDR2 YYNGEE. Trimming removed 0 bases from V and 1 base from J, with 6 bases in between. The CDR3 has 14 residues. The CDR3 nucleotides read TGTGCCAGCAGCGTAGGGACAGGCACAGATACGCAGTATTTT. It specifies CASSVGTGTDTQYF.

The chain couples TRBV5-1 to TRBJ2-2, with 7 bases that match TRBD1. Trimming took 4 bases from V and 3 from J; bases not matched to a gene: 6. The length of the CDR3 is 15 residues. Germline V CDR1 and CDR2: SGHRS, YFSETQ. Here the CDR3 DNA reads TGCGCCAGCAGCCCGGACAGGAGCCACACCGGGGAGCTGTTTTTT. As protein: CASSPDRSHTGELFF. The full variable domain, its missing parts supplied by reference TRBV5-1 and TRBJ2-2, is KAGVTQTPRYLIKTRGQQVTLSCSPISGHRSVSWYQQTPGQGLQFLFEYFSETQRNKGNFPGRFSGRQFSNSRSEMNVSTLELGDSALYLCASSPDRSHTGELFFGEGSRLTVL.

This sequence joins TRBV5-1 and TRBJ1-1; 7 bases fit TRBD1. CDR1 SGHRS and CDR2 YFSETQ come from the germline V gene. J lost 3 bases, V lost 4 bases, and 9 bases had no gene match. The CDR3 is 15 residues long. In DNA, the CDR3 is TGCGCCAGCAGCCCGGGACAGCTCAGGGACACTGAAGCTTTCTTT. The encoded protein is CASSPGQLRDTEAFF.

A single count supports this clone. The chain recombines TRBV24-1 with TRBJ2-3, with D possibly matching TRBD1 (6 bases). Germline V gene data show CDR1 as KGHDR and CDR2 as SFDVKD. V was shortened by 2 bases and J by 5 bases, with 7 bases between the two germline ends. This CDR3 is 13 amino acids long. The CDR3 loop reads CATSDWTEDTQYF. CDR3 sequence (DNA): TGTGCCACCAGTGATTGGACAGAAGATACGCAGTATTTT.

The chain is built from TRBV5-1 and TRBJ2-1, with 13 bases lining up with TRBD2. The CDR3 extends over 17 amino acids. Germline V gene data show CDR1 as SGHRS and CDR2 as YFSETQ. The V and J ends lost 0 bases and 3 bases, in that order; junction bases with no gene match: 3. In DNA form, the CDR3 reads TGCGCCAGCAGCTTGGCGACTAGCGGGAGGAACTACAATGAGCAGTTCTTC. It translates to CASSLATSGRNYNEQFF. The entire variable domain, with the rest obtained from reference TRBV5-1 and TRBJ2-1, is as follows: KAGVTQTPRYLIKTRGQQVTLSCSPISGHRSVSWYQQTPGQGLQFLFEYFSETQRNKGNFPGRFSGRQFSNSRSEMNVSTLELGDSALYLCASSLATSGRNYNEQFFGPGTRLTVL.

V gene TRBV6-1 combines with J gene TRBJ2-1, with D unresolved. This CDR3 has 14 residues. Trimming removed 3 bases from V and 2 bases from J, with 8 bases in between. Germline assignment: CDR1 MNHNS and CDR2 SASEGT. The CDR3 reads CASSEWAPYNEQFF. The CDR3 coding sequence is TGTGCCAGCAGTGAGTGGGCCCCCTACAATGAGCAGTTCTTC.

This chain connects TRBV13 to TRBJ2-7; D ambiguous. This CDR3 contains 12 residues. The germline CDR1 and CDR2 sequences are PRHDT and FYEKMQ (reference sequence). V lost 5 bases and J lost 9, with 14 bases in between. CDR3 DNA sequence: TGTGCCAGCAGCATCCTCGGGTTGGGGCAGTACTTC. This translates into CASSILGLGQYF.

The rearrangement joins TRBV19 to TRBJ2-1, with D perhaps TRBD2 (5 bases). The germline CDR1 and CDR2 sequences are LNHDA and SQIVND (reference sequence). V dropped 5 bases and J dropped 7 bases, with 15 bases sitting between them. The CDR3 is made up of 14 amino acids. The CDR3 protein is CASSHPGSMNEQFF. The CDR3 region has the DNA TGTGCCAGTAGTCACCCTGGGAGTATGAATGAGCAGTTCTTC.